This T cell receptor beta chain comes out of a study of T cells after yellow fever vaccination. TCRdb redid the calling of the 5' RACE reads with MiXCR, one entry per CDR3 protein. Seen here are just under 600,000 distinct CDR3 sequences, 13% observed once, and the top ten hold over 11%. CDR1 and CDR2 (germline): SQVTM, ANQGSEA. V lost 0 bases and J 9 bases, leaving 18 bases between the germline ends. CDR3 length: 15 residues. In its sample, this clonotype was seen a few times. The antigen is undetermined. Study results and limitations: A limited proportion of clonotypes was detected within both the CD4 and CD8 compartments.

The J gene is TRBJ2-4, the V gene TRBV29-1, with a tentative D call TRBD1 (5 bases). The source material was PBMCs, sampled on the day of the yellow fever booster vaccination. The clonotype was recovered from a man between 25 and 39 years old who received the YFV17D yellow fever vaccine. The CDR3 DNA follows: TGCAGCGTTGAAGATCCCAGGGCAGTAAGGAGCATTCAGTACTTC. It is translated as CSVEDPRAVRSIQYF.